The 32 T cell receptor beta chains in this list originate from one sample, sequenced in a study of OX40 agonist ivuxolimab in advanced cancers. Profiled with immunoSEQ multiplex PCR; TCRdb holds only in-frame clones, not every one. The sample has roughly 75,000 clones, approximately 90% seen once. This material consisted of CD4+ or CD8+ T cells sorted from blood, taken in a trial of the OX40 agonist ivuxolimab. The source of these receptors is an adult with an advanced solid tumor such as melanoma, head and neck, liver or kidney cancer.

The rearrangement uses TRBV20-1 and TRBJ1-1; D is undetermined. The CDR3 contains 11 residues. Germline CDR1 is DFQATT and CDR2 is SNEGSKA (reference sequence). Trimming shortened V by 4 bases and J by 7 bases, and 10 bases separated the two germline ends. The CDR3 DNA reads as TGCAGTGCTACGACATCTTTTGAAGCTTTCTTT. It yields the protein CSATTSFEAFF.

In its sample, this clone ranks as large. This sequence joins TRBV30 and TRBJ1-1; D perhaps matches TRBD1 (5 bases). Germline CDR1 and CDR2: GTSNPN and SVGIG (reference sequence). V lost 2 bases and J lost 2, with 9 bases in between. This CDR3 comprises 13 residues. The CDR3 DNA is TGTGCCTGGAGTTGGGGGAGAAACACTGAAGCTTTCTTT. Translation: CAWSWGRNTEAFF.

The rearrangement joins TRBV28 to TRBJ2-1; D is unresolved. Germline lookup yields CDR1 MDHEN and CDR2 SYDVKM. The CDR3 length is 14 residues. Trimming shortened V by 5 bases and J by 4 bases, and 12 bases separated the two germline ends. CDR3 loop: CASSLRVGYNEQFF. The DNA for the CDR3 is TGTGCCAGCAGTCTTAGGGTTGGTTACAATGAGCAGTTCTTC.

The CDR3: CASSSRLAGNTDTQYF. As DNA, the CDR3 is TGTGCCAGCAGTTCTAGACTAGCGGGGAACACAGATACGCAGTATTTT. The chain links TRBV27 to TRBJ2-3, with TRBD2 matching 11 bases. Trimming cost V 4 bases and J 2 bases; bases outside gene matches: 5. The CDR3 extends over 16 amino acids. CDR1 MNHEY and CDR2 SMNVEV come from the germline V gene (reference sequence).

This sequence joins TRBV30 and TRBJ2-7; 8 bases align to TRBD1. Germline loops: CDR1 GTSNPN, CDR2 SVGIG (reference sequence). J was trimmed by 2 bases and V by 2 bases; bases with no gene match: 5. The CDR3 spans 14 residues. The DNA of the CDR3 is TGTGCCTGGAGTACGATGACAGGGGCCTACGAGCAGTACTTC. Amino acids: CAWSTMTGAYEQYF.

This sequence joins TRBV7-9 and TRBJ2-1, with D perhaps matching TRBD2 (6 bases). This CDR3 region has 13 residues. Germline lookup yields CDR1 SEHNR and CDR2 FQNEAQ (reference sequence). V was pared by 5 bases and J by 4 bases, with 9 bases between. The CDR3 nucleotides are TGTGCCAGCAGCGGGACTTTTTACAATGAGCAGTTCTTC. Translated, it gives CASSGTFYNEQFF.

The chain combines TRBV7-3 with TRBJ2-1; 10 bases line up with TRBD2. CDR3 length: 13 residues. V lost 3 bases to trimming and J lost 8 bases; unmatched junction nucleotides: 1. The germline CDR1 and CDR2 sequences are SGHTA and FQGTGA. The CDR3 protein is CASSFGTSDEQFF. The CDR3 nucleotides are TGTGCCAGCAGCTTCGGGACTAGCGATGAGCAGTTCTTC.

This chain joins TRBV6-5 and TRBJ2-2; 8 nucleotides match TRBD2. The length of the CDR3 is 16 residues. J was trimmed by 1 base and V by 2 bases; bases with no gene match: 3. The V gene's germline CDR1 is MNHEY and CDR2 SVGAGI. CDR3 amino acids: CASSYEAGGNTGELFF. Here the CDR3 DNA reads TGTGCCAGCAGTTACGAGGCGGGGGGGAACACCGGGGAGCTGTTTTTT.

The chain uses TRBV18 and TRBJ1-2; D might be TRBD1 (5 bases). V was pared by 1 base and J by 5 bases, with 17 bases between. Germline-derived CDR1 and CDR2 are KGHSH and LQKENI. The CDR3 runs to 16 residues. The chain's CDR3 is CASSPLPDSPFYGYTF. CDR3 in DNA: TGTGCCAGCTCACCACTCCCTGACAGCCCCTTTTATGGCTACACCTTC. The full variable domain, its missing parts supplied by reference TRBV18 and TRBJ1-2, is NAGVMQNPRHLVRRRGQEARLRCSPMKGHSHVYWYRQLPEEGLKFMVYLQKENIIDESGMPKERFSAEFPKEGPSILRIQQVVRGDSAAYFCASSPLPDSPFYGYTFGSGTRLTVV.

The chain combines TRBV30 with TRBJ2-5, with 11 bases identical to TRBD2. The germline CDR1 and CDR2 sequences are GTSNPN and SVGIG (reference sequence). Trimming removed 4 bases from V and 5 bases from J; junction bases left unmatched: 3. The CDR3 extends over 13 amino acids. The chain's CDR3 is CAWTSGGWETQYF. The CDR3, as DNA: TGTGCCTGGACTAGCGGGGGGTGGGAGACCCAGTACTTC. The whole variable domain, filled in from reference TRBV30 and TRBJ2-5, reads SQTIHQWPATLVQPVGSPLSLECTVEGTSNPNLYWYRQAAGRGLQLLFYSVGIGQISSEVPQNLSASRPQDRQFILSSKKLLLSDSGFYLCAWTSGGWETQYFGPGTRLLVL.

The rearrangement joins TRBV27 to TRBJ1-1; D not resolved. Germline V lookup: CDR1 MNHEY, CDR2 SMNVEV (reference sequence). The length of the CDR3 is 12 residues. Trimming stripped 4 bases from V and 1 base from J, with 4 bases between. The CDR3 DNA reads TGTGCCAGCAGTTCGGGGAACACTGAAGCTTTCTTT. It yields the protein CASSSGNTEAFF.

The chain has TRBV5-4 and TRBJ1-5; D gene unclear. The V gene lost 0 bases and the J gene lost 0 bases, with 7 bases spanning the gap. Germline CDR1 is SGHNT and CDR2 is YYREEE (reference sequence). The CDR3 is made up of 15 amino acids. This chain's CDR3 is CASSLGTDSNQPQHF. CDR3 DNA sequence: TGTGCCAGCAGCTTGGGAACAGATAGCAATCAGCCCCAGCATTTT.

The chain has TRBV11-2 and TRBJ1-2; D call uncertain. CDR1 and CDR2 (germline): SGHAT, FQNNGV. V was cut by 8 bases and J by 4 bases, with 11 bases left in between. The CDR3 contains 12 residues. The CDR3 DNA reads TGTGCCAGCGCAGCACTCGGCTATGGCTACACCTTC. Translating it yields CASAALGYGYTF.

V usage is TRBV19 and J usage is TRBJ1-2; D is possibly TRBD1 (5 bases). Germline assignment: CDR1 LNHDA and CDR2 SQIVND (reference sequence). The CDR3 totals 15 residues. V was cut by 9 bases and J by 2 bases, with 19 bases left in between. The DNA for the CDR3 is TGTGCCAGCAAGCCCTGGACACTATTCAACTATGGCTACACCTTC. Protein sequence: CASKPWTLFNYGYTF.

The chain combines TRBV4-3 with TRBJ2-1; TRBD2 matches at 11 bases. Trimming took 5 bases from V and 0 from J; bases not matched to a gene: 9. This CDR3 has 18 amino acids. Germline values: CDR1 LGHNA, CDR2 YSLEER. The CDR3 sequence: CASSGGLAGLSSYNEQFF. DNA for the CDR3: TGCGCCAGCAGCGGCGGACTAGCGGGCCTAAGCTCCTACAATGAGCAGTTCTTC.

This sequence joins TRBV30 and TRBJ2-3, with 7 bases aligning to TRBD1. The CDR3 sequence is 13 residues long. V gave up 7 bases and J gave up 3 bases; unmatched junction bases: 7. Germline CDR1 is GTSNPN and CDR2 is SVGIG (reference sequence). The CDR3 loop reads CASDRERTDTQYF. CDR3 DNA sequence: TGTGCCTCCGACAGGGAAAGAACAGATACGCAGTATTTT.

The V and J genes are TRBV4-1 and TRBJ2-2; TRBD2 is a possible D gene (6 bases). CDR3 length equals 18 residues. The germline V gene encodes CDR1 MGHRA and CDR2 YSYEKL. Trimming removed 0 bases from V and 0 bases from J, with 14 bases in between. For the CDR3, the DNA is TGCGCCAGCAGCCAAGATGGCGGGGCCTACGCGAACACCGGGGAGCTGTTTTTT. As protein: CASSQDGGAYANTGELFF.

This sequence joins TRBV9 and TRBJ1-2, with a weak D call TRBD1 (6 bases). The V gene lost 0 bases and the J gene lost 2 bases, with 14 bases spanning the gap. The CDR3 sequence is 16 residues long. The germline V gene has CDR1 SGDLS and CDR2 YYNGEE. As DNA, the CDR3 is TGTGCCAGCAGCGTAGGCGGGACACCCTCAAACTATGGCTACACCTTC. This gives the protein CASSVGGTPSNYGYTF.

CDR3 DNA: TGTGCCAGCAGCTTCTCCCCGGGACAGGGGAACTATGGCTACACCTTC. Translation: CASSFSPGQGNYGYTF. The genes are TRBV7-9 and TRBJ1-2; 10 nucleotides match TRBD1. V lost 3 bases and J lost 2; bases outside the gene matches: 6. The germline gives CDR1 SEHNR, CDR2 FQNEAQ (reference sequence). CDR3 length equals 16 residues.

The chain has TRBV4-3 and TRBJ2-7; D is tentatively TRBD1 or TRBD2 (5 bases each). The CDR3 has 16 residues. The ends were cut back, 0 bases at V and 1 base at J, with 13 bases in the middle. Germline-derived CDR1 and CDR2 are LGHNA and YSLEER. The CDR3 reads CASSQDGQGVSYEQYF. The CDR3 region has the DNA TGCGCCAGCAGCCAAGACGGGCAGGGAGTTTCCTACGAGCAGTACTTC.

The chain links TRBV11-2 to TRBJ2-3; no definite D call. The ends were cut back, 3 bases at V and 6 bases at J, with 10 bases in the middle. Germline-derived CDR1 and CDR2 are SGHAT and FQNNGV. This CDR3 has 13 residues. The CDR3 coding sequence is TGTGCCAGCAGCTTGATCCGGGTCGATACGCAGTATTTT. Encoded protein: CASSLIRVDTQYF.

The J gene is TRBJ2-2, the V gene TRBV7-3; TRBD1 agrees at 8 bases. V lost 4 bases to trimming and J lost 5 bases; unmatched junction nucleotides: 6. The CDR3 spans 15 residues. CDR1 SGHTA and CDR2 FQGTGA come from the germline V gene. CDR3 residues: CASSSPTGVTGELFF. The CDR3 DNA reads TGTGCCAGCAGCTCGCCGACAGGGGTAACCGGGGAGCTGTTTTTT.

The rearrangement joins TRBV7-9 to TRBJ1-2, with D unresolved. V was clipped by 5 bases and J by 2 bases, with 18 bases between them. Germline CDR1 is SEHNR and CDR2 is FQNEAQ (reference sequence). CDR3 length: 16 amino acids. CDR3 DNA: TGTGCCAGCAGCCCAGGTAGAGGAGACCCGAACTATGGCTACACCTTC. This codes for CASSPGRGDPNYGYTF.

This rearrangement joins TRBV4-3 to TRBJ2-1; the D is unclear. This CDR3 is 13 amino acids long. Trimming cost V 4 bases and J 9 bases, with 13 bases left between them. CDR1 and CDR2 (germline): LGHNA, YSLEER. The CDR3 region is CASSPDGYIEQFF. The DNA for the CDR3 is TGCGCCAGCAGCCCGGACGGGTATATTGAGCAGTTCTTC.

This clone was detected once. The V and J genes are TRBV15 and TRBJ2-7; D ambiguous. CDR3 length: 12 residues. Germline loops: CDR1 LNHNV, CDR2 YYDKDF (reference sequence). V was cut by 6 bases and J by 5 bases, with 11 bases left in between. The DNA of the CDR3 is TGTGCCACCAGTATTCTACCAAACGAGCAGTACTTC. This sequence encodes CATSILPNEQYF.

The chain couples TRBV4-1 to TRBJ1-1; TRBD1 is a possible D gene (6 bases). This CDR3 spans 14 amino acids. The germline CDR1 and CDR2 sequences are MGHRA and YSYEKL. V lost 1 base, J lost 5 bases, and 11 bases lay in between. As DNA, the CDR3 is TGCGCCAGCAGCCAAGTCTCGAGGGGGACTGAAGCTTTCTTT. Protein sequence: CASSQVSRGTEAFF.

V and J are TRBV5-1 and TRBJ2-7; 12 bases line up with TRBD2. Trimming at V came to 0 bases and at J to 6 bases, leaving 13 bases not matched to a gene. Germline CDR1 is SGHRS and CDR2 is YFSETQ. The CDR3 has 18 amino acids. CDR3 protein: CASSLGLAGAVLAGEQYF. The CDR3 bases are TGCGCCAGCAGCTTGGGACTAGCGGGAGCGGTACTCGCTGGCGAGCAGTACTTC.

The chain links TRBV19 to TRBJ1-1; D is unresolved. CDR3 length equals 14 residues. With 3 bases removed from V and 5 bases from J, the gap between germline ends came to 13 bases. In germline, CDR1 is LNHDA, CDR2 SQIVND (reference sequence). The CDR3 coding sequence is TGTGCCAGTAGTATTCAAGGGATGGGAACTGAAGCTTTCTTT. It encodes CASSIQGMGTEAFF.

V gene TRBV5-6 combines with J gene TRBJ1-1; D is uncertain. This CDR3 spans 12 amino acids. Trimming removed 2 bases at V and 3 bases at J, with 5 bases between. Germline V gene data show CDR1 as SGHDT and CDR2 as YYEEEE. CDR3 coding DNA: TGTGCCAGCAGCTTAGTTGACACTGAAGCTTTCTTT. It yields the protein CASSLVDTEAFF.

This clone was found once. The chain has TRBV27 and TRBJ1-1; tentative D call: TRBD1 (5 bases). Trimming shortened V by 2 bases and J by 4 bases, and 11 bases separated the two germline ends. The CDR3 runs to 14 residues. Germline V gene sequence: CDR1 MNHEY, CDR2 SMNVEV (reference sequence). The CDR3 region is CASSLTGRGTEAFF. The CDR3 DNA follows: TGTGCCAGCAGTTTAACGGGGCGGGGCACTGAAGCTTTCTTT.

The chain couples TRBV27 to TRBJ2-7; no clear D gene. The V end lost 2 bases, the J end lost 6 bases, and 2 bases lay between the germline ends. Germline V gene sequence: CDR1 MNHEY, CDR2 SMNVEV (reference sequence). This CDR3 is 10 amino acids long. The CDR3 nucleotides read TGTGCCAGCAGTTTACCCGAGCAGTACTTC. Encoded protein: CASSLPEQYF.

This chain connects TRBV30 to TRBJ2-1; no definite D call. Trimming stripped 3 bases from V and 3 bases from J, with 6 bases between. Germline values: CDR1 GTSNPN, CDR2 SVGIG (reference sequence). CDR3 size: 12 residues. CDR3 sequence reads: CAWRDHYNEQFF. DNA of the CDR3: TGTGCCTGGAGAGACCACTACAATGAGCAGTTCTTC.